A single T cell receptor (beta chain) is shown here with its context. The antigen remains undetermined. V shed 7 bases and J 4 bases; nucleotides not matched to a gene: 9. This CDR3 region has 15 residues. Germline assignment: CDR1 SEHNR and CDR2 FQNEAQ (reference sequence). Together with a sample-barcoded 5' primer, a J-beta primer mix was included in a second PCR lasting roughly 6 to 12 cycles. TCRdb independently ran MiXCR on the 5' RACE reads; one entry per CDR3 protein. The sample has 800,000 or so distinct CDR3 sequences, about 25% seen once; the top ten hold roughly 3.5%. PBMCs, at least 6 million per sample, were isolated. The sample originates from a study of blood T cells in healthy people across ages. Study-level results: Unsorted PBMCs blocked a conclusive comparison of naive and antigen-experienced cells.

The same data also contributed to another study, on T cells of mothers and their children. That paper notes: The M1S primer of the second PCR added sample barcodes and 2-4 random nucleotides. In each mother, TCR beta CDR3 reads exceeded 9.5 million; in each child, they numbered 3 million to 3.5 million.

The chain has TRBV7-9 and TRBJ2-5; 10 nucleotides match TRBD1. The sample was blood. This receptor was obtained from a boy younger than 18 in good health. In DNA, the CDR3 is TGTGCCAGCAACTTTTTGGGACAGGGGACAGAGACCCAGTACTTC. As protein: CASNFLGQGTETQYF. Full variable domain (rest looked up from reference TRBV7-9 and TRBJ2-5): DTGVSQNPRHKITKRGQNVTFRCDPISEHNRLYWYRQTLGQGPEFLTYFQNEAQLEKSRLLSDRFSAERPKGSFSTLEIQRTEQGDSAMYLCASNFLGQGTETQYFGPGTRLLVL.